This T cell receptor (beta chain) is from a study of OX40 agonist ivuxolimab in advanced cancers. As for the study more broadly: Ivuxolimab, which targeted the costimulatory receptor OX40 (CD134), was an agonistic, fully human IgG2 monoclonal antibody. Partial responses occurred in three dose-escalation patients, of whom one had hepatocellular carcinoma and two had cutaneous melanoma. Among the roughly 52 dose-escalation patients, approximately 20 had hepatocellular carcinoma, 15 melanoma, 9 renal cell carcinoma and 9 head and neck cancer. Intravenous ivuxolimab was administered to patients every 2 weeks at six dose levels: 0.01, 0.1, 0.3, 1.5, 3 and 10 mg/kg. Prior anti-PD-1, anti-PD-L1 or anti-CTLA-4 therapy was permitted, and about two fifths of dose-escalation patients had received checkpoint inhibitors. The paper covers the monotherapy dose-escalation part of the phase I ivuxolimab trial, which included N of about 56 patients. Peripheral TCRbeta sequencing was intended to test whether TCR sequence diversity was altered and clonal T-cell expansion was caused by ivuxolimab. The dose-escalation cohort was around 84% male with a mean age of around 62 years, ranging from roughly 20 to 80.

Genomic DNA was isolated from the sorted cells so that the TCRbeta CDR3 region could be sequenced. The immunoSEQ Assay was used to sequence the TCRbeta CDR3 regions. The table comes from immuneACCESS by way of TCRdb, which keeps in-frame sequences with V and J called. Part of the clones is missing from these tables; in studies checked, under half for an unresolved V gene and the rest for unknown reasons. The sample table holds some 46,000 clones, of which 88% were seen once. The ten largest clones take up more than 15% of the sample. Trimming costs V 1 base and J 2 bases, and their ends lie 10 bases apart. From a lookup of the germline V gene (reference sequence), CDR1 and CDR2 are MNHEY and SMNVEV. Spanning cysteine to phenylalanine, the CDR3 consists of 15 amino acids. The read is trimmed to its CDR3 DNA, 45 bases read in frame from base 1. To note about this clone: The target of this receptor is not known. Base-call qualities are not available, and no considerably larger clone is one nucleotide away.

Study-level results and caveats: At doses of 0.1 to 3.0 mg/kg, clonal expansion of both CD4+ and CD8+ T cells in blood was seen between baseline and week 6. Which antigens the clonally expanded peripheral T cells were specific for was not determined. Low levels of normalized T-cell clonal expansion were also seen in some nonresponding patients. Partial responders in the 0.1-3.0 mg/kg groups had among the lowest normalized peripheral clonal expansion, especially among CD8+ T cells. After ivuxolimab, more expanded clones were found on average in CD8+ T cells than in CD4+ T cells.

Patients with autoimmune disease history or receiving systemic immunosuppression were excluded from the trial. Peripheral blood for TCR sequencing was collected from all dose cohorts at baseline, on cycle 4 day 1, and on cycle 7 day 1. Samples came from an open-label, multicenter, first-in-human phase I dose-escalation trial of ivuxolimab. Adults with locally advanced or metastatic melanoma, renal cell carcinoma, hepatocellular carcinoma or head and neck squamous cell carcinoma were enrolled in the trial. Before TCR sequencing, CD4+ T cells and CD8+ T cells from peripheral blood were sorted into separate populations.

The sequences come from CD4+ or CD8+ T cells sorted from blood, collected in a trial of the OX40 agonist ivuxolimab. This TCR derives from an adult with an advanced solid tumor such as melanoma, head and neck, liver or kidney cancer. The chain employs TRBV27 and TRBJ2-3; confidence is insufficient to name the D gene. The CDR3 region: CASSLWGLNTDTQYF. The DNA reads as follows: TGTGCCAGCAGTTTATGGGGTCTCAACACAGATACGCAGTATTTT.